These 9 T cell receptor beta chains were all obtained from the same sample, sequenced in a study of OX40 agonist ivuxolimab in advanced cancers. Clones were read by immunoSEQ multiplex PCR, and TCRdb kept only the in-frame ones, dropping some. The sample records approximately 48,000 clones, 60% to 80% being singletons. The source was CD4+ or CD8+ T cells sorted from blood, collected in a trial of the OX40 agonist ivuxolimab. The source is an adult with an advanced solid tumor such as melanoma, head and neck, liver or kidney cancer.

This chain uses TRBV27 with TRBJ1-1; 7 bases match TRBD1. This CDR3 comprises 16 residues. Unmatched junction bases numbered 10, after V lost 5 bases and J lost 1 base. Per germline, CDR1 MNHEY and CDR2 SMNVEV (reference sequence). CDR3 nucleotide sequence: TGTGCCAGCAGTCTCGACCTCAGGACAGGGAACACTGAAGCTTTCTTT. Translating it yields CASSLDLRTGNTEAFF.

The CDR3 is CASRIGFRGSYNEQFF. The CDR3 coding sequence is TGTGCCAGCAGAATCGGGTTTAGGGGATCCTACAATGAGCAGTTCTTC. The V gene is TRBV11-2, the J gene TRBJ2-1, with D possibly matching TRBD1 (5 bases). The CDR3 length is 16 residues. Germline-derived CDR1 and CDR2 are SGHAT and FQNNGV. Deletions cut 6 bases from V and 1 base from J, with 16 bases between.

This clone was detected only once. This chain joins TRBV18 and TRBJ2-2, with D unclear. There are 14 residues in the CDR3. V shed 2 bases and J shed 2 bases, with 6 bases lying between them. Looked up from germline, CDR1 is KGHSH and CDR2 is LQKENI. CDR3 in amino acids: CASSPRQNTGELFF. The CDR3, as DNA: TGTGCCAGCTCACCAAGACAAAACACCGGGGAGCTGTTTTTT.

The chain employs TRBV10-2 and TRBJ2-3, with a weak D call TRBD2 (6 bases). From germline, CDR1 is WSHSY and CDR2 SAAADI. The CDR3 consists of 16 residues. Trimming shortened V by 5 bases and J by 6 bases, and 21 bases separated the two germline ends. The CDR3 coding sequence is TGCGCCAGCAGTCCGTTGAATAGCGGACTTGGCGATACGCAGTATTTT. It codes for CASSPLNSGLGDTQYF.

The V and J genes are TRBV5-1 and TRBJ2-6, with D possibly TRBD2 on 5 matching bases. This CDR3 spans 15 amino acids. Germline loops: CDR1 SGHRS, CDR2 YFSETQ. The V end was cut by 3 bases, the J end by 3 bases, with 10 bases between. The CDR3 DNA reads TGCGCCAGCAGCTCAGCGGAACTTGGGGCCAACGTCCTGACTTTC. Amino acids: CASSSAELGANVLTF.

This sequence joins TRBV23-1 and TRBJ1-5; D gene unclear. TRBV23-1 is an ORF for which the function is uncertain. This CDR3 region has 16 residues. V was cut by 2 bases and J by 3 bases, with 14 bases left in between. The chain's CDR3 is CASSQRAEQINQPQHF. DNA of the CDR3: TGCGCCAGCAGTCAAAGGGCAGAACAAATCAATCAGCCCCAGCATTTT.

The chain employs TRBV10-3 and TRBJ2-7; 8 bases line up with TRBD2. The CDR3 covers 17 residues. V dropped 2 bases and J dropped 2; count of bases not matched to a gene: 11. Germline V gene sequence: CDR1 ENHRY, CDR2 SYGVKD. CDR3 sequence reads: CAISEPGGRITTYEQYF. DNA for the CDR3: TGTGCCATCAGTGAGCCGGGGGGGAGGATAACTACCTACGAGCAGTACTTC.

The V gene is TRBV15, the J gene TRBJ2-3, with TRBD2 identical over 7 bases. Germline V gene sequence: CDR1 LNHNV, CDR2 YYDKDF (reference sequence). V trimming: 1 base; J trimming: 2 bases; junction bases outside the gene matches: 12. The CDR3 runs 18 residues. In DNA, the CDR3 is TGTGCCACCAGCAGAGCCACCCTCCTAGCGGCGGTCACAGATACGCAGTATTTT. Translation: CATSRATLLAAVTDTQYF. The full variable domain, completed using reference TRBV15 and TRBJ2-3, is DAMVIQNPRYQVTQFGKPVTLSCSQTLNHNVMYWYQQKSSQAPKLLFHYYDKDFNNEADTPDNFQSRRPNTSFCFLDIRSPGLGDTAMYLCATSRATLLAAVTDTQYFGPGTRLTVL.

This clone was counted between two and nine times. CDR3 amino acids: CASSRPEGPYSGNTIYF. Here the CDR3 DNA reads TGTGCCAGCAGTCGCCCTGAGGGTCCCTACTCTGGAAACACCATATATTTT. V and J are TRBV28 and TRBJ1-3; D gene ambiguous. CDR1 MDHEN and CDR2 SYDVKM come from the germline V gene. V gave up 5 bases and J gave up 0 bases, with 17 bases separating them. The CDR3 has 17 residues.